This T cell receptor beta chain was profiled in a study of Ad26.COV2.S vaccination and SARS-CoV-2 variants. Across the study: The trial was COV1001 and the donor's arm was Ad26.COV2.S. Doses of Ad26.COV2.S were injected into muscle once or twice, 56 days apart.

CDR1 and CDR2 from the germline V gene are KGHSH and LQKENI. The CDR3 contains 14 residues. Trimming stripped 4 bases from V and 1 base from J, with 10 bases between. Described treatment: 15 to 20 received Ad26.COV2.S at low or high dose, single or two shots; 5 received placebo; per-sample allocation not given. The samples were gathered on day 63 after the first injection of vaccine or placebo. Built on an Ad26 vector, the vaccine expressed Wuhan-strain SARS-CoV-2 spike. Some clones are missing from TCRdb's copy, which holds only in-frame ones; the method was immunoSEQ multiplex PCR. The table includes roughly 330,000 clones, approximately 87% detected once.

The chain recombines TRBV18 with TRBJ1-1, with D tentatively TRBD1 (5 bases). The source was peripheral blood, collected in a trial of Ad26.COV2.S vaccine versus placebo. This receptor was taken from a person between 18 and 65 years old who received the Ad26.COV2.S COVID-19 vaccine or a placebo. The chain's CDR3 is CASSRKQENTEAFF. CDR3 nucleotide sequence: TGTGCCAGCTCACGGAAACAGGAGAACACTGAAGCTTTCTTT.